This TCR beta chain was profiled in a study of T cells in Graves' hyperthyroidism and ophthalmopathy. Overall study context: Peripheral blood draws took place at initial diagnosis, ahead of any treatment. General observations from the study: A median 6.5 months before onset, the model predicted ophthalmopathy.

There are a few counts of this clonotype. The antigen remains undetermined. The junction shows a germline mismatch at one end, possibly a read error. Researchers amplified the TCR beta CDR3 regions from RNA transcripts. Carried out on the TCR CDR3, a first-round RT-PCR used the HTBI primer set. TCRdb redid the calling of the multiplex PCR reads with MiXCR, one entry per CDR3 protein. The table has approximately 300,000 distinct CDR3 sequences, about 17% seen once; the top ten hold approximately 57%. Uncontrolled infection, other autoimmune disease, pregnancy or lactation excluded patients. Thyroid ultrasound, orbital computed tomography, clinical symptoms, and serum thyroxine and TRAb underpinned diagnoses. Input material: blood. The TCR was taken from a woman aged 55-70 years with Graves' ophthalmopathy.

The CDR3 DNA is TGTGCCACCAGTGATTTAGGACAGTACAATGGGCAGTTCTTC. Translating it yields CATSDLGQYNGQFF. This chain joins TRBV24-1 and TRBJ2-1, with D possibly being TRBD1 (6 bases). Germline CDR1 is KGHDR and CDR2 is SFDVKD. This CDR3 is 14 amino acids long.